This entry lists 15 T cell receptor beta chains sequenced from one sample in a study of blood T cell repertoires in COVID-19. The data were produced by immunoSEQ multiplex PCR, yet TCRdb's version contains in-frame clones alone and is incomplete. The repertoire consists of about 300,000 clones, with around 82% occurring once and the leading ten covering approximately 1.1%. The sequencing input was peripheral blood. These receptors came from a woman aged 45-59 years with acute or convalescent COVID-19.

The chain is built from TRBV5-1 and TRBJ1-2; 9 bases match TRBD1. Trimming took 4 bases from V and 3 from J; bases not matched to a gene: 7. The CDR3 sequence is 15 residues long. Per germline, CDR1 SGHRS and CDR2 YFSETQ. The CDR3 coding sequence is TGCGCCAGCAGCCCGGGACAGGGCGGGGACTATGGCTACACCTTC. Encoded protein: CASSPGQGGDYGYTF.

CDR3 nucleotides: TGTGCCTGGAGCACCGGGACAATAAGCTCTGGAAACACCATATATTTT. Translated: CAWSTGTISSGNTIYF. The genes are TRBV30 and TRBJ1-3; weak D call: TRBD1 (6 bases). Germline V gene lookup returns CDR1 GTSNPN and CDR2 SVGIG (reference sequence). V was shortened by 3 bases and J by 0 bases, with 15 bases between the two germline ends. The CDR3 is 16 amino acids.

There are a few counts of this clone. V usage is TRBV5-4 and J usage is TRBJ1-1, with TRBD1 identical over 11 bases. CDR1 is SGHNT, CDR2 YYREEE, per germline (reference sequence). Unmatched junction bases numbered 12, after V lost 4 bases and J lost 1 base. The CDR3 totals 18 residues. DNA for the CDR3: TGTGCCAGCAGCCACGCACCCGGGACAGGGGGAGGGAACACTGAAGCTTTCTTT. It yields the protein CASSHAPGTGGGNTEAFF.

The chain combines TRBV7-6 with TRBJ1-1; a weak D match, TRBD1 (6 bases). The ends were cut back, 5 bases at V and 0 bases at J, with 13 bases in the middle. Per germline, CDR1 SGHVS and CDR2 FNYEAQ. The length of the CDR3 is 15 residues. Here the CDR3 DNA reads TGTGCCAGCAGCCCAAACGGACAGATGAACACTGAAGCTTTCTTT. This codes for CASSPNGQMNTEAFF.

This chain joins TRBV5-1 and TRBJ1-4, with D possibly being TRBD1 (5 bases). The germline V and J ends were trimmed by 4 bases and 8 bases, with 21 bases remaining between them. The germline CDR1 and CDR2 sequences are SGHRS and YFSETQ. The CDR3 extends over 16 amino acids. The CDR3 DNA is TGCGCCAGCAGCCTGGCGGGGGTGGGACTTAAAGAAAAACTGTTTTTT. Protein: CASSLAGVGLKEKLFF. The complete variable domain, with remaining parts taken from reference TRBV5-1 and TRBJ1-4, reads KAGVTQTPRYLIKTRGQQVTLSCSPISGHRSVSWYQQTPGQGLQFLFEYFSETQRNKGNFPGRFSGRQFSNSRSEMNVSTLELGDSALYLCASSLAGVGLKEKLFFGSGTQLSVL.

The chain employs TRBV5-5 and TRBJ2-7; 11 bases agree with TRBD2. The CDR3 covers 15 residues. J gave up 2 bases and V 4 bases, and 5 bases lay outside the gene matches. The germline CDR1 and CDR2 sequences are SGHKS and YYEKEE (reference sequence). The DNA for the CDR3 is TGTGCCAGCAGCGTCGGGACTAGCGGACCCTACGAGCAGTACTTC. Its translation is CASSVGTSGPYEQYF.

The rearrangement joins TRBV6-5 to TRBJ1-4, with a tentative D call TRBD1 (5 bases). The V gene lost 2 bases and the J gene lost 3 bases, with 10 bases spanning the gap. The V gene's germline CDR1 is MNHEY and CDR2 SVGAGI. CDR3 size: 15 residues. The CDR3 DNA reads as TGTGCCAGCAGTTACGGGGCAGGCCCTAATGAAAAACTGTTTTTT. This sequence encodes CASSYGAGPNEKLFF.

The gene calls are TRBV7-2 and TRBJ2-3, with 14 bases fitting TRBD2. The CDR3 contains 17 residues. Unmatched junction bases numbered 6, after V lost 4 bases and J lost 3 bases. CDR1 and CDR2 (germline): SGHTA, FQGNSA. The CDR3 protein is CASSSGLAGVMTDTQYF. CDR3 DNA: TGTGCCAGCAGCTCGGGACTAGCGGGAGTCATGACAGATACGCAGTATTTT.

The chain recombines TRBV3-1 (or the pseudogene TRBV3-2) with TRBJ2-5; D is perhaps TRBD2 (6 bases). The CDR3 sequence is 16 residues long. Germline CDR1 LGHDT, CDR2 YNNKEL (reference sequence). V gave up 0 bases and J gave up 5 bases, with 16 bases separating them. This chain's CDR3 is CASSQDPLGGRETQYF. DNA for the CDR3: TGTGCCAGCAGCCAAGATCCGCTGGGTGGGAGGGAGACCCAGTACTTC.

The table lists this clone with a count of one. The chain combines TRBV5-1 with TRBJ2-7; possible D gene TRBD1, 5 bases. The CDR3 loop spans 15 amino acids. Between the trimmed V and J ends, which lost 5 bases and 5 bases, there was a span of 20 bases. Germline lookup yields CDR1 SGHRS and CDR2 YFSETQ. The CDR3 region is CASSWAGANRDEQYF. CDR3 sequence (DNA): TGCGCCAGCAGTTGGGCTGGGGCCAATCGGGACGAGCAGTACTTC.

The chain is built from TRBV7-9 and TRBJ2-2, with 7 nucleotides matching TRBD1. The CDR3 extends over 17 amino acids. The germline gives CDR1 SEHNR, CDR2 FQNEAQ (reference sequence). The J segment lost 3 bases and the V segment lost 7 bases, leaving 14 bases of the junction unmatched. This CDR3 is CASKPAAGGRDTGELFF. The CDR3 DNA reads as TGTGCCAGCAAGCCCGCGGCAGGGGGTAGGGACACCGGGGAGCTGTTTTTT. Full variable domain (rest looked up from reference TRBV7-9 and TRBJ2-2): DTGVSQNPRHKITKRGQNVTFRCDPISEHNRLYWYRQTLGQGPEFLTYFQNEAQLEKSRLLSDRFSAERPKGSFSTLEIQRTEQGDSAMYLCASKPAAGGRDTGELFFGEGSRLTVL.

This chain connects TRBV6-2 or TRBV6-3 to TRBJ2-5; no clear D gene. CDR1 MNHEY and CDR2 SVGEGT come from the germline V gene. Trimming stripped 5 bases from V and 5 bases from J, with 6 bases between. CDR3 length equals 11 residues. The CDR3 loop reads CASSNGETQYF. Here the CDR3 DNA reads TGTGCCAGCAGTAACGGGGAGACCCAGTACTTC.

The rearrangement uses TRBV6-4 and TRBJ2-3, with a weak D call TRBD2 (6 bases). Germline CDR1 MRHNA, CDR2 SNTAGT. Trimming removed 0 bases at V and 3 bases at J, with 7 bases between. The CDR3 runs 14 residues. The CDR3 nucleotides read TGTGCCAGCAGTGACTCTGGGGGGACAGATACGCAGTATTTT. Its translation: CASSDSGGTDTQYF.

V usage is TRBV5-1 and J usage is TRBJ1-1, with 9 bases lining up with TRBD1. The V gene's germline CDR1 is SGHRS and CDR2 YFSETQ. The CDR3 runs to 15 residues. The V gene end was trimmed by 4 bases and the J gene end by 1 base; junction bases not matched to a gene: 5. CDR3 coding DNA: TGCGCCAGCAGCCCGGGGACAGGGCAGAACACTGAAGCTTTCTTT. Translation gives CASSPGTGQNTEAFF.

V usage is TRBV19 and J usage is TRBJ1-3; no definite D call. Per the germline V gene, CDR1 is LNHDA and CDR2 is SQIVND (reference sequence). The CDR3 contains 10 residues. In DNA, the CDR3 is TGTGCAGGCGGTGACAACACCATATATTTT. Protein sequence: CAGGDNTIYF.